This TCR beta chain was identified during a study of cytomegalovirus exposure and HLA in healthy donors. Across the study: Previous work identified 100 million or so unique TCR beta sequences from roughly 170 million T cells.

In the case of this clone: Its antigen is not identified.

The PCR ran on 60 Vbeta and 13 Jbeta primers. Assay used: immunoSEQ multiplex PCR; TCRdb lists only in-frame clones, some missing. The sample carries around 160,000 clones, over 75% recorded once. Findings and caveats of the study: The study labeled 164 TCR beta chains cytomegalovirus-associated. Most TCR sequences proved rare, with some public TCRs found in many donors.

V shed 8 bases, J shed 4 bases, and the junction held 12 bases outside the gene matches. The length of the CDR3 is 18 residues. Germline loops: CDR1 KGHSH, CDR2 LQKENI. The receptor was isolated from a man aged 50 to 60 in good health and CMV-seropositive. The chain is built from TRBV18 and TRBJ2-2, with 14 nucleotides matching TRBD2. Material: PBMCs. Here the CDR3 reads CASGRTSGGNPSTGELFF. DNA of the CDR3: TGTGCCAGCGGAAGGACTAGCGGGGGGAACCCGAGCACCGGGGAGCTGTTTTTT.